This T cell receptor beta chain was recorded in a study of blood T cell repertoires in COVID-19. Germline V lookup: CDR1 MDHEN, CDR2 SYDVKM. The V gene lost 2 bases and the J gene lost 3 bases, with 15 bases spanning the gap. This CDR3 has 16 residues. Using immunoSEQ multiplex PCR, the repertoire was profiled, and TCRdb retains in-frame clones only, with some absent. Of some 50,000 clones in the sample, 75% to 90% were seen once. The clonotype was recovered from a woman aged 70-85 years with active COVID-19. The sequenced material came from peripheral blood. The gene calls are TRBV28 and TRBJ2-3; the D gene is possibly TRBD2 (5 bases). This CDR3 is CASSLRERARTDTQYF. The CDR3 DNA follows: TGTGCCAGCAGTTTAAGGGAGAGGGCGCGGACAGATACGCAGTATTTT.